What follows are 8 T cell receptor beta chains derived from one specimen sequenced in a study of blood T cell repertoires in COVID-19. TCRdb's copy holds only in-frame clones and misses some; the assay was immunoSEQ multiplex PCR. The sample comprises 100,000 to 150,000 clones, 60% to 80% of which are singletons, and approximately 7.9% rests with the top ten. The sample comprised peripheral blood. These receptors were obtained from a human donor in a cohort sampled during active COVID-19.

The chain has TRBV27 and TRBJ2-7, with 9 nucleotides matching TRBD2. Losses at the gene ends were 5 bases for V and 3 bases for J; bases not matched to a gene: 5. CDR1 and CDR2 from the germline V gene are MNHEY and SMNVEV (reference sequence). The CDR3 spans 14 residues. The CDR3: CASSPSTSGYEQYF. In DNA, the CDR3 is TGTGCCAGCAGTCCTTCGACTAGCGGCTACGAGCAGTACTTC.

The table lists this clone with a few counts. The V call is TRBV5-4, the J call TRBJ1-2, with 7 bases identical to TRBD1. Trimming cost V 5 bases and J 8 bases; bases outside gene matches: 6. Germline V gene data show CDR1 as SGHNT and CDR2 as YYREEE (reference sequence). This CDR3 has 12 residues. Here the CDR3 reads CASRRGLRGYTF. The DNA for the CDR3 is TGTGCCAGCAGGAGGGGGCTAAGAGGCTACACCTTC.

This clone came up once. V usage is TRBV7-9 and J usage is TRBJ2-6, with 7 bases fitting TRBD1. The J segment lost 0 bases and the V segment lost 0 bases, leaving 8 bases of the junction unmatched. The germline gives CDR1 SEHNR, CDR2 FQNEAQ (reference sequence). CDR3 length: 19 residues. This chain's CDR3 is CASSLALGQSISGANVLTF. DNA of the CDR3: TGTGCCAGCAGCTTAGCACTGGGACAGTCGATCTCTGGGGCCAACGTCCTGACTTTC.

The J gene is TRBJ2-7, the V gene TRBV28, with 8 bases aligning to TRBD1. Germline lookup yields CDR1 MDHEN and CDR2 SYDVKM. This CDR3 spans 13 amino acids. V dropped 10 bases and J dropped 5; count of bases not matched to a gene: 10. Written as DNA, the CDR3 is TGTGCCACCCTGTGGTCAGGGGGCGACGAGCAGTACTTC. Translating it yields CATLWSGGDEQYF.

The rearrangement uses TRBV7-8 and TRBJ2-7; 8 positions agree with TRBD2. Trimming cost V 8 bases and J 5 bases; bases outside gene matches: 8. The germline CDR1 and CDR2 sequences are SGHVS and FQNEAQ. The CDR3 has 13 residues. The CDR3: CASSGTSPNEQYF. The CDR3 DNA sequence: TGTGCCAGCTCCGGGACTAGTCCCAACGAGCAGTACTTC.

The table lists this clone with a few counts. The rearrangement uses TRBV19 and TRBJ2-2; 7 bases are shared with TRBD2. The CDR3 is 15 residues long. With 4 bases clipped from V and 4 bases from J, the junction kept 6 bases outside the gene matches. Germline V gene sequence: CDR1 LNHDA, CDR2 SQIVND (reference sequence). CDR3 DNA sequence: TGTGCCAGTAGTAGACTAGCCTTTCCCACCGGGGAGCTGTTTTTT. It codes for CASSRLAFPTGELFF.

The J gene is TRBJ2-7, the V gene TRBV27; unclear D gene. Trimming cost V 0 bases and J 5 bases, with 8 bases left between them. Per germline, CDR1 MNHEY and CDR2 SMNVEV (reference sequence). This CDR3 spans 13 amino acids. The DNA of the CDR3 is TGTGCCAGCAGTTTATCTAAGGAGAACGAGCAGTACTTC. It translates to CASSLSKENEQYF.

This CDR3 is CASSHGTAAPPTDTQYF. CDR3 DNA sequence: TGTGCCAGCAGCCATGGGACAGCAGCTCCCCCCACAGATACGCAGTATTTT. J is TRBJ2-3 and V is TRBV13; TRBD1 agrees at 7 bases. V trimming: 5 bases; J trimming: 2 bases; junction bases outside the gene matches: 13. This CDR3 has 17 residues. Looked up from germline, CDR1 is PRHDT and CDR2 is FYEKMQ (reference sequence).